Below, 26 T cell receptor beta chains from the same sample are listed, as sequenced in a study of cytotoxic CD8 clonotypes in ibrutinib-treated CLL. Sequencing used immunoSEQ multiplex PCR; TCRdb keeps in-frame clones, though not all of them. Of approximately 100,000 clones in the sample, 60% to 80% were seen once. The sequencing used PBMCs, collected after 12 months of ibrutinib treatment. The source of these receptors is a human donor with chronic lymphocytic leukemia.

The chain links TRBV7-9 to TRBJ2-2; TRBD1 is a possible D gene (6 bases). Per germline, CDR1 SEHNR and CDR2 FQNEAQ (reference sequence). Trimming left V 4 bases short and J 1 base short, with 7 bases between. The CDR3 sequence is 14 residues long. The CDR3 DNA is TGTGCCAGCAGCTCCAGGGGGAACACCGGGGAGCTGTTTTTT. Residues: CASSSRGNTGELFF.

The chain employs TRBV5-6 and TRBJ2-5; the D call may be TRBD1 or TRBD2 (5 bases each). Trimming removed 0 bases from V and 4 bases from J, with 19 bases in between. The CDR3 runs 17 residues. Germline loops: CDR1 SGHDT, CDR2 YYEEEE. The CDR3 DNA sequence: TGTGCCAGCAGCTTGGGAGGGGAGTACGGCCAATTAGAGACCCAGTACTTC. It codes for CASSLGGEYGQLETQYF.

This chain joins TRBV28 and TRBJ1-2; D is ambiguous. Germline V gene data show CDR1 as MDHEN and CDR2 as SYDVKM. V was trimmed by 3 bases and J by 4 bases, leaving 12 bases between them. This CDR3 is built from 14 residues. CDR3 sequence: CASSLTSQGYGYTF. The CDR3 DNA reads as TGTGCCAGCAGTTTGACGTCCCAAGGCTATGGCTACACCTTC.

The V and J genes are TRBV7-8 and TRBJ1-5; 12 nucleotides match TRBD1. The CDR3 sequence is 15 residues long. The germline V gene encodes CDR1 SGHVS and CDR2 FQNEAQ. J gave up 5 bases and V 3 bases, and 2 bases lay outside the gene matches. The CDR3 bases are TGTGCCAGCAGCTTGGGGACAGGGGGCGATCAGCCCCAGCATTTT. Its translation: CASSLGTGGDQPQHF.

This chain uses TRBV6-1 with TRBJ2-7; possible D gene TRBD2, 6 bases. The germline V and J ends were trimmed by 6 bases and 3 bases, with 15 bases remaining between them. Germline CDR1 MNHNS, CDR2 SASEGT. The CDR3 runs to 14 residues. The CDR3 nucleotides are TGTGCCAGCAGGATCATCGGGGGTGACTACGAGCAGTACTTC. Protein: CASRIIGGDYEQYF.

The rearrangement uses TRBV2 and TRBJ2-7; D perhaps matches TRBD1 (6 bases). V was trimmed by 0 bases and J by 3 bases, leaving 12 bases between them. The CDR3 is 15 amino acids. Germline CDR1 is SNHLY and CDR2 is FYNNEI. The CDR3 nucleotides are TGTGCCAGCAGTGAAGCACAGGGCGGGTTCTACGAGCAGTACTTC. This sequence encodes CASSEAQGGFYEQYF.

This clone has only a few counts. J is TRBJ1-1 and V is TRBV20-1; tentative D call: TRBD1 (5 bases). The CDR3 spans 11 residues. V was pared by 6 bases and J by 7 bases, with 12 bases between. Germline V gene sequence: CDR1 DFQATT, CDR2 SNEGSKA (reference sequence). CDR3 nucleotides: TGCAGTGCCAGAACAGACAGTGAAGCTTTCTTT. Translating it yields CSARTDSEAFF.

This clone was seen a handful of times. The chain employs TRBV2 and TRBJ1-5; D not certain. CDR3 length: 15 residues. The germline V gene has CDR1 SNHLY and CDR2 FYNNEI. Trimming pared 1 base from V and 0 bases from J, leaving 7 bases between. Written as DNA, the CDR3 is TGTGCCAGCAGTGAAGGGGGTTTTAGCAATCAGCCCCAGCATTTT. Translating it yields CASSEGGFSNQPQHF.

The J gene is TRBJ2-3, the V gene TRBV7-9; D is perhaps TRBD2 (5 bases). CDR3 length: 15 residues. In germline, CDR1 is SEHNR, CDR2 FQNEAQ (reference sequence). Trimming pared 4 bases from V and 5 bases from J, leaving 16 bases between. The CDR3 DNA follows: TGTGCCAGCAGCTCCCGGGATCGGACCGGAGATACGCAGTATTTT. It yields the protein CASSSRDRTGDTQYF.

V and J are TRBV9 and TRBJ1-2, with D maybe TRBD1 (6 bases). CDR1 SGDLS and CDR2 YYNGEE come from the germline V gene. V lost 4 bases to trimming and J lost 6 bases, with 13 bases between them. CDR3 size: 13 residues. This CDR3 is CASSLQGGDGYTF. CDR3 in DNA: TGTGCCAGCAGCCTACAGGGAGGCGATGGCTACACCTTC.

This clone appeared a single time. The V call is TRBV5-1, the J call TRBJ1-2, with unresolved D. The CDR3 has 16 amino acids. Trimming left V 0 bases short and J 6 bases short, with 18 bases between. CDR1 and CDR2 from the germline V gene are SGHRS and YFSETQ. The CDR3 spells CASSLDGRVRSDGYTF. The CDR3 nucleotides are TGCGCCAGCAGCTTGGACGGGCGGGTTAGAAGTGATGGCTACACCTTC.

This clone showed up many times. This chain links TRBV19 with TRBJ1-2; maybe TRBD1 (6 bases). Trimming removed 6 bases at V and 2 bases at J, with 19 bases between. This CDR3 has 16 residues. From germline, CDR1 is LNHDA and CDR2 SQIVND (reference sequence). The CDR3 nucleotides are TGTGCCAGTAGCGAGATTGGGACGGGGGCGAACTATGGCTACACCTTC. Translated: CASSEIGTGANYGYTF.

V gene TRBV7-9 combines with J gene TRBJ1-3; TRBD1 agrees at 7 bases. V shed 5 bases, J shed 0 bases, and the junction held 10 bases outside the gene matches. The CDR3 has 17 residues. Germline-derived CDR1 and CDR2 are SEHNR and FQNEAQ (reference sequence). The CDR3 nucleotides read TGTGCCAGCAGCCCGTTAACAGGGGCGAGCTCTGGAAACACCATATATTTT. This translates into CASSPLTGASSGNTIYF.

The CDR3 DNA reads as TGTGCCAGCACTTCTGGTCAGGGGCCCCAGCATTTT. Translation: CASTSGQGPQHF. The chain links TRBV7-9 to TRBJ1-5, with D perhaps matching TRBD1 (5 bases). Trimming stripped 7 bases from V and 9 bases from J, with 13 bases between. There are 12 residues in the CDR3. The V gene's germline CDR1 is SEHNR and CDR2 FQNEAQ (reference sequence).

V usage is TRBV2 and J usage is TRBJ2-3; 9 nucleotides match TRBD2. The CDR3 runs 17 residues. After removal of 7 bases from V and 4 bases from J, the junction contained 15 bases not matched to a gene. CDR1 is SNHLY and CDR2 is FYNNEI in the germline V gene. The CDR3 DNA is TGTGCCAGCACCCCATCCGGGCCGCGGGGGGGCCCAGATACGCAGTATTTT. It yields the protein CASTPSGPRGGPDTQYF.

The chain uses TRBV14 and TRBJ1-2; D is perhaps TRBD1 (5 bases). CDR3 size: 14 residues. Germline V gene data show CDR1 as SGHDN and CDR2 as FVKESK. V lost 3 bases and J 0 bases, leaving 8 bases between the germline ends. The DNA of the CDR3 is TGTGCCAGCAGCCACAGGGCGGCTAACTATGGCTACACCTTC. Its protein product is CASSHRAANYGYTF.

The chain has TRBV6-6 and TRBJ2-1; D may correspond to TRBD1 or TRBD2 (5 bases each). The V gene's germline CDR1 is MNHNY and CDR2 SVGAGI (reference sequence). Trimming stripped 7 bases from V and 6 bases from J, with 16 bases between. This CDR3 has 14 residues. CDR3 residues: CASKVRWGSNEQFF. CDR3 DNA: TGTGCCAGCAAGGTCCGCTGGGGGTCCAATGAGCAGTTCTTC.

The V gene is TRBV29-1, the J gene TRBJ2-2; possible D gene TRBD1, 5 bases. Germline CDR1 is SQVTM and CDR2 is ANQGSEA. The CDR3 totals 13 residues. With 2 bases removed from V and 4 bases from J, the gap between germline ends came to 8 bases. In nucleotides, the CDR3 is TGCAGCGTTGAAAGGGGTGGCACCGGGGAGCTGTTTTTT. Translating gives CSVERGGTGELFF.

V and J are TRBV5-4 and TRBJ2-2, with TRBD2 as a possible D gene (5 bases). CDR3 length: 15 amino acids. V dropped 2 bases and J dropped 4 bases, with 12 bases sitting between them. Germline V gene sequence: CDR1 SGHNT, CDR2 YYREEE (reference sequence). CDR3 sequence: CASSFMGGLTGELFF. The CDR3 DNA follows: TGTGCCAGCAGCTTTATGGGCGGACTCACCGGGGAGCTGTTTTTT.

This chain uses TRBV18 with TRBJ2-2; D call uncertain. The CDR3 loop spans 14 amino acids. Trimming removed 3 bases from V and 5 bases from J, with 10 bases in between. Germline lookup yields CDR1 KGHSH and CDR2 LQKENI. The CDR3 sequence is CASSPLRGTGELFF. The CDR3 nucleotides read TGTGCCAGCTCACCTTTGAGAGGAACCGGGGAGCTGTTTTTT.

The chain combines TRBV7-3 with TRBJ2-7; possibly TRBD1 for D (6 bases). CDR3 length: 13 residues. The V end was cut by 5 bases, the J end by 4 bases, with 12 bases between. Germline-derived CDR1 and CDR2 are SGHTA and FQGTGA. The CDR3 region is CASSPGQSYEQYF. CDR3 in DNA: TGTGCCAGCAGCCCCGGACAGAGTTACGAGCAGTACTTC.

This rearrangement joins TRBV11-1 to TRBJ2-4, with TRBD1 as a possible D gene (5 bases). This CDR3 contains 13 residues. V was pared by 1 base and J by 9 bases, with 10 bases between. In germline, CDR1 is SGHAT, CDR2 FQDESV (reference sequence). CDR3 coding DNA: TGTGCCAGCAGCTTAGGACAGCGCAGCATTCAGTACTTC. This translates into CASSLGQRSIQYF.

The rearrangement links TRBV6-1 to TRBJ1-5, with a tentative D call TRBD1 (5 bases). The CDR3 spans 15 residues. Germline V gene data show CDR1 as MNHNS and CDR2 as SASEGT. Trimming pared 0 bases from V and 4 bases from J, leaving 10 bases between. The CDR3 protein is CASSEASGGNQPQHF. The DNA for the CDR3 is TGTGCCAGCAGTGAAGCGTCGGGGGGAAATCAGCCCCAGCATTTT.

The V gene is TRBV6-5, the J gene TRBJ1-2; D possibly corresponds to TRBD1 (6 bases). CDR1 and CDR2 from the germline V gene are MNHEY and SVGAGI. The CDR3 has 13 amino acids. V was clipped by 5 bases and J by 3 bases, with 10 bases between them. CDR3 nucleotide sequence: TGTGCCAGCAGTGTCAACAGGGACTATGGCTACACCTTC. Amino acid sequence: CASSVNRDYGYTF.

The rearrangement joins TRBV19 to TRBJ1-5; D unclear. The CDR3 runs to 13 residues. CDR1 and CDR2 from the germline V gene are LNHDA and SQIVND (reference sequence). The V and J ends lost 3 bases and 7 bases respectively, with 10 bases between them. CDR3 loop: CASSMEGAQPQHF. The CDR3 DNA reads as TGTGCCAGTAGTATGGAGGGCGCCCAGCCCCAGCATTTT.

V gene TRBV4-2 combines with J gene TRBJ2-2; 8 bases line up with TRBD2. There are 16 residues in the CDR3. V dropped 0 bases and J dropped 6; count of bases not matched to a gene: 6. The germline V gene has CDR1 LGHNA and CDR2 YNFKEQ. CDR3 region: CASSQETAGVAGELFF. The CDR3 nucleotides are TGTGCCAGCAGCCAAGAGACAGCGGGGGTGGCCGGGGAGCTGTTTTTT.